This entry concerns a single TCR beta chain. This sample is drawn from a study of T cell changes during pregnancy in multiple sclerosis. Clones were sequenced by immunoSEQ multiplex PCR, and TCRdb holds only the in-frame ones, with some missing. Of approximately 57,000 clones in the sample, around 93% were seen once. The CDR3 covers 17 residues. V was clipped by 0 bases and J by 2 bases; unmatched bases: 6. Germline V gene data show CDR1 as SGDLS and CDR2 as YYNGEE. The sample in question was peripheral blood, obtained after pregnancy. V is TRBV9 and J is TRBJ2-2, with 8 bases aligning to TRBD2. This clonotype was sampled from a female donor in good health, enrolled as a control in a pregnancy study. CDR3 residues: CASSVVGRGGNTGELFF. As DNA, the CDR3 is TGTGCCAGCAGCGTAGTCGGCCGGGGGGGCAACACCGGGGAGCTGTTTTTT.